The T cell receptor beta chain described here comes from a study of OX40 agonist ivuxolimab in advanced cancers. Study overall: Melanoma, hepatocellular carcinoma, head and neck or renal cell cancer occurred in dose-escalation patients. Anti-PD-1, anti-PD-L1 or anti-CTLA-4 therapy given earlier was allowed, and roughly 38% had some.

Libraries were prepared by immunoSEQ multiplex PCR; TCRdb keeps only in-frame clonotypes and omits some of them. The sample yields 50,000 to 65,000 clones, around 89% seen once. Comments on this clone: Antigen: not known.

V was trimmed by 2 bases and J by 6 bases, leaving 5 bases between them. The germline gives CDR1 SGHTA, CDR2 FQGTGA. The CDR3 consists of 12 residues. Study-wide findings and caveats: Clonal expansion in partial responders at 0.1-3.0 mg/kg ranked among the lowest.

The origin of this receptor is an adult with an advanced solid tumor such as melanoma, head and neck, liver or kidney cancer. V usage is TRBV7-3 and J usage is TRBJ2-1; D call uncertain. Source: CD4+ or CD8+ T cells sorted from blood, taken in a trial of the OX40 agonist ivuxolimab. The CDR3 loop reads CASSLGSNEQFF. CDR3 coding DNA: TGTGCCAGCAGCTTAGGAAGCAATGAGCAGTTCTTC.